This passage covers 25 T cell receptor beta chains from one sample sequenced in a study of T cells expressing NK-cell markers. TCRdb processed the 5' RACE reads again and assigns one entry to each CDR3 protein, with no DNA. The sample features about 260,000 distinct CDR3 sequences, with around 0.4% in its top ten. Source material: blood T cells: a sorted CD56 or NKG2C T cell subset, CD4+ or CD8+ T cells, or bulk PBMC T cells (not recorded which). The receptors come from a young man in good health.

This CDR3 reads CSVEDISWQPFNEKLFF. The J gene is TRBJ1-4, the V gene TRBV29-1. The germline V gene encodes CDR1 SQVTM and CDR2 ANQGSEA. The length of the CDR3 is 17 residues.

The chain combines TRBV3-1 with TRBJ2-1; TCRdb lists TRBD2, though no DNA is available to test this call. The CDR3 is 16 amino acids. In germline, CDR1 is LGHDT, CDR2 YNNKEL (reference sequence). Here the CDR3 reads CASSPSGTSIYNEQFF.

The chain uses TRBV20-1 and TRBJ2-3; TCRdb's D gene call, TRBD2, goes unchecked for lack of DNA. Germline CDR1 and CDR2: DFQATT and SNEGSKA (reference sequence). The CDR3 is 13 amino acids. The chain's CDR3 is CSAAGLVIDTQYF.

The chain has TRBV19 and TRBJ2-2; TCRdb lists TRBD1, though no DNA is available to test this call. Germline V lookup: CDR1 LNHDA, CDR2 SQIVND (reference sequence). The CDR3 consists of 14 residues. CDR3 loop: CASRPGGNTGELFF.

This CDR3 reads CASSLLNSNEKLFF. This chain links TRBV6-1 with TRBJ1-4. Germline V gene data show CDR1 as MNHNS and CDR2 as SASEGT. The CDR3 loop spans 14 amino acids.

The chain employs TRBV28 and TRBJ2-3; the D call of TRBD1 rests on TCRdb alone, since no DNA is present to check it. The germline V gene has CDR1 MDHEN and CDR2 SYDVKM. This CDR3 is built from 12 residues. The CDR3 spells CASEGAGDTQYF.

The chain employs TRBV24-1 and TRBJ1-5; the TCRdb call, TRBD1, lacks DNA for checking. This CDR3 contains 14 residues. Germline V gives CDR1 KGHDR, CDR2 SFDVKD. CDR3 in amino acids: CATSDRAFNQPQHF.

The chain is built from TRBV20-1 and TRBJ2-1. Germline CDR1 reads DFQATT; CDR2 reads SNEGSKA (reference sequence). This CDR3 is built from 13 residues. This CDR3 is CSAGILYNNEQFF.

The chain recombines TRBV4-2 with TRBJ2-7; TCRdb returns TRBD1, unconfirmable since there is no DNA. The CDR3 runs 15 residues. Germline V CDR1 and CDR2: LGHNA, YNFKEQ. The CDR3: CASSQVIRDRNEQYF.

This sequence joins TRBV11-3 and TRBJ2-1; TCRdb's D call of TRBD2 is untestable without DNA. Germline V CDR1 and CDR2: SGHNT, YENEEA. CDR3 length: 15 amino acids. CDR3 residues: CASREVTSGGNEQFF.

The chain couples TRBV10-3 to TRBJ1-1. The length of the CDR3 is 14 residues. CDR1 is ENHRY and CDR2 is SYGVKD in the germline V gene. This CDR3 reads CAISAFDTNTEAFF.

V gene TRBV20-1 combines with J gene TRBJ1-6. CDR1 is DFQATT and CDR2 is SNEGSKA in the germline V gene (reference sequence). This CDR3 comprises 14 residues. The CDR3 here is CSAKVGRLNSPLHF.

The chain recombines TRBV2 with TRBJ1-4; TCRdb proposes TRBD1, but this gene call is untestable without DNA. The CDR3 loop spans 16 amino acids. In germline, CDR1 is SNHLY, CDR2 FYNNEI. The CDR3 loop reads CASIRRETITNEKLFF.

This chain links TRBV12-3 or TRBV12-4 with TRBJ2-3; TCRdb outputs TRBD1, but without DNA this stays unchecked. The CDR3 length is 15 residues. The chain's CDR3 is CASSFLPRGTDTQYF.

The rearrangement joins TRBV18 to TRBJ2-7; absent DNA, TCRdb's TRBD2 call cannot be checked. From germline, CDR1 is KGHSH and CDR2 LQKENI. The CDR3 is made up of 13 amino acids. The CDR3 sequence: CASSGEGTYEQYF.

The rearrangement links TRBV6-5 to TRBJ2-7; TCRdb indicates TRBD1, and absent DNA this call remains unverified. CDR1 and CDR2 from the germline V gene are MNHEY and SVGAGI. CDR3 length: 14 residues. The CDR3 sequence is CASSSVRGREEQYF.

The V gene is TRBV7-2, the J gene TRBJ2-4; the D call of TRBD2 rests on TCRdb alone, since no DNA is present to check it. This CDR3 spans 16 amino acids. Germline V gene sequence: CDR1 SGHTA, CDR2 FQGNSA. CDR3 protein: CASSLSPRGRENIQYF.

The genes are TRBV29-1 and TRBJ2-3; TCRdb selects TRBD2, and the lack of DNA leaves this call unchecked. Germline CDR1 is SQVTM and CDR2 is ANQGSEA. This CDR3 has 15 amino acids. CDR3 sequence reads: CSVALGLAFTDTQYF.

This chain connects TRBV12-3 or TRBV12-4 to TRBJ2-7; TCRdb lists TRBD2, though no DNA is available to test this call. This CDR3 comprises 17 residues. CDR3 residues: CASSLTSGTFYAYEQYF.

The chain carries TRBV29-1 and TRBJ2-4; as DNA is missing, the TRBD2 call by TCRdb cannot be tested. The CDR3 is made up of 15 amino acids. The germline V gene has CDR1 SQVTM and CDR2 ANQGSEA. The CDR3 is CSVAAGRVSKNIQYF.

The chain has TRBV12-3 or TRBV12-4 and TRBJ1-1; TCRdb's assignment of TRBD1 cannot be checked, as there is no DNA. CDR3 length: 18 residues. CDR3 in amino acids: CASTPLGGTGRLSLEAFF.

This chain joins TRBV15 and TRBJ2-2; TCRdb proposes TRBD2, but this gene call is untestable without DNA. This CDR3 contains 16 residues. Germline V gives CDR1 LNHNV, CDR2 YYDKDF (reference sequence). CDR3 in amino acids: CATRSAGGPNTGELFF.

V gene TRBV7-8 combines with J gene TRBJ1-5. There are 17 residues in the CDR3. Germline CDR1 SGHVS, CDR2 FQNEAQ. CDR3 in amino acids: CASSPNKGSGFNQPQHF.

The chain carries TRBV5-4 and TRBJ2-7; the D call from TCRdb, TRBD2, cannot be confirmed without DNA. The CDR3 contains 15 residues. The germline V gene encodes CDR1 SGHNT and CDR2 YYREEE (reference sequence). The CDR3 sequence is CASSTAGGMNYEQYF. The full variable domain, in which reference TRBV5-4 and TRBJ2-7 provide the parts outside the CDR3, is ETGVTQSPTHLIKTRGQQVTLRCSSQSGHNTVSWYQQALGQGPQFIFQYYREEENGRGNFPPRFSGLQFPNYSSELNVNALELDDSALYLCASSTAGGMNYEQYFGPGTRLTVT.

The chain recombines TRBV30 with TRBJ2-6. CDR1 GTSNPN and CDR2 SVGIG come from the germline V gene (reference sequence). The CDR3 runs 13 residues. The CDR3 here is CAYRKAGANVLTF.